Below are 17 T cell receptor beta chains sequenced from a single sample in a study of CD8+ T cells in alopecia areata. The authors extracted RNA and reverse transcribed it into cDNA as the sequencing template. The method was immunoSEQ multiplex PCR; TCRdb's version includes in-frame clones alone and lacks a portion of them. This table holds 200,000 to 250,000 clones, roughly 56% found once. Specified treatment: oral pan-JAK inhibitor, 5-10 mg twice daily. The sample in question was CD4+ T cells sorted from blood, obtained at week 4, from a patient treated with tofacitinib. The source of these receptors is a human donor with alopecia areata.

The rearrangement joins TRBV10-3 to TRBJ2-5; tentative D call: TRBD1 (6 bases). Germline-derived CDR1 and CDR2 are ENHRY and SYGVKD. The V and J ends lost 4 bases and 5 bases respectively, with 11 bases between them. There are 13 residues in the CDR3. CDR3 amino acids: CAISAGGAETQYF. For the CDR3, the DNA is TGTGCCATCAGTGCTGGGGGCGCGGAGACCCAGTACTTC.

The chain joins TRBV18 to TRBJ2-3; 7 positions agree with TRBD1. V lost 0 bases to trimming and J lost 3 bases; unmatched junction nucleotides: 3. The germline CDR1 and CDR2 sequences are KGHSH and LQKENI. This CDR3 is built from 15 residues. The CDR3 sequence is CASSPPGQTTDTQYF. DNA of the CDR3: TGTGCCAGCTCACCACCGGGACAGACTACAGATACGCAGTATTTT.

The chain uses TRBV29-1 and TRBJ2-5; no clear D. Looked up from germline, CDR1 is SQVTM and CDR2 is ANQGSEA. The ends were cut back, 5 bases at V and 5 bases at J, with 18 bases in the middle. The CDR3 length is 14 residues. The CDR3 bases are TGCAGCGTTTCCCTCGATTTGGGCCGGGAGACCCAGTACTTC. This sequence encodes CSVSLDLGRETQYF.

The J gene is TRBJ1-1, the V gene TRBV30; D not resolved. The CDR3 length is 11 residues. Germline CDR1 and CDR2: GTSNPN and SVGIG (reference sequence). Deletions cut 8 bases from V and 8 bases from J, with 15 bases between. The CDR3 region is CAVIRAAEAFF. The CDR3 DNA is TGTGCCGTTATAAGGGCAGCCGAAGCTTTCTTT.

The chain joins TRBV25-1 to TRBJ1-2; the D is unclear. V lost 5 bases and J lost 3, with 10 bases in between. The CDR3 extends over 13 amino acids. CDR1 is MGHDK, CDR2 SYGVNS, per germline. The CDR3, as DNA: TGTGCCAGCAGTTCCCCCGGGCACTATGGCTACACCTTC. Translating gives CASSSPGHYGYTF.

This clone is a singleton in its sample. J is TRBJ2-1 and V is TRBV4-3; D remains ambiguous. CDR1 and CDR2 from the germline V gene are LGHNA and YSLEER. The V end was cut by 0 bases, the J end by 8 bases, with 8 bases between. The CDR3 is 13 amino acids. CDR3 in DNA: TGCGCCAGCAGCCAAGAGACCCGTGATGAGCAGTTCTTC. Its protein product is CASSQETRDEQFF.

The gene calls are TRBV25-1 and TRBJ2-1; possibly TRBD1 for D (5 bases). V dropped 6 bases and J dropped 8 bases, with 11 bases sitting between them. From germline, CDR1 is MGHDK and CDR2 SYGVNS. This CDR3 is built from 12 residues. This CDR3 is CASSEGVYEQFF. For the CDR3, the DNA is TGTGCCAGCAGCGAAGGGGTTTATGAGCAGTTCTTC.

This sequence joins TRBV11-2 and TRBJ2-3; the D gene is possibly TRBD1 (5 bases). In germline, CDR1 is SGHAT, CDR2 FQNNGV. This CDR3 has 15 amino acids. Trimming left V 0 bases short and J 2 bases short, with 9 bases between. The CDR3 sequence is CASSLESGPTDTQYF. The DNA for the CDR3 is TGTGCCAGCAGCTTAGAATCAGGGCCCACAGATACGCAGTATTTT.

This clone was found a few times. V is TRBV11-2 and J is TRBJ2-5; 8 nucleotides agree with TRBD2. Germline V lookup: CDR1 SGHAT, CDR2 FQNNGV. There are 13 residues in the CDR3. V trimming: 3 bases; J trimming: 7 bases; junction bases outside the gene matches: 4. CDR3 nucleotides: TGTGCCAGCAGCTTGGGACTAGTTGGGACCCAGTACTTC. Its protein is CASSLGLVGTQYF. Drawing the rest from reference TRBV11-2 and TRBJ2-5, the complete variable domain is EAGVAQSPRYKIIEKRQSVAFWCNPISGHATLYWYQQILGQGPKLLIQFQNNGVVDDSQLPKDRFSAERLKGVDSTLKIQPAKLEDSAVYLCASSLGLVGTQYFGPGTRLLVL.

The chain recombines TRBV4-1 with TRBJ1-6, with 7 nucleotides matching TRBD1. CDR3 size: 17 residues. The germline CDR1 and CDR2 sequences are MGHRA and YSYEKL. The junction had 9 bases not matched to a gene; V was cut back by 2 bases and J by 5 bases. CDR3 sequence reads: CASSQPNRGSNNSPLHF. The CDR3 coding sequence is TGCGCCAGCAGCCAACCTAACAGGGGCTCTAATAATTCACCCCTCCACTTT.

This clone was recorded a few times. The rearrangement joins TRBV11-2 to TRBJ1-2; TRBD1 matches 9 bases. Germline lookup yields CDR1 SGHAT and CDR2 FQNNGV. The CDR3 totals 15 residues. V lost 2 bases and J lost 3; bases outside the gene matches: 4. The DNA of the CDR3 is TGTGCCAGCAGCTTATGGGGACAGGGTGACTATGGCTACACCTTC. Protein: CASSLWGQGDYGYTF.

This clone has at least ten counts. The CDR3 nucleotides are TGTGCCAGTAGTATCCAGGCCCCTAATGAAAAACTGTTTTTT. The encoded protein is CASSIQAPNEKLFF. This sequence joins TRBV19 and TRBJ1-4, with unresolved D. This CDR3 contains 14 residues. Germline lookup yields CDR1 LNHDA and CDR2 SQIVND (reference sequence). V dropped 3 bases and J dropped 3 bases, with 8 bases sitting between them. Using reference TRBV19 and TRBJ1-4 for the parts outside the CDR3, the full variable domain is DGGITQSPKYLFRKEGQNVTLSCEQNLNHDAMYWYRQDPGQGLRLIYYSQIVNDFQKGDIAEGYSVSREKKESFPLTVTSAQKNPTAFYLCASSIQAPNEKLFFGSGTQLSVL.

J is TRBJ1-4 and V is TRBV7-2, with TRBD1 as a possible D gene (5 bases). Germline V gives CDR1 SGHTA, CDR2 FQGNSA. V was pared by 1 base and J by 8 bases, with 14 bases between. The CDR3 has 15 residues. CDR3 DNA sequence: TGTGCCAGCAGCTTAGTCCAGGTCGAGGGGGAAAAACTGTTTTTT. Encoded protein: CASSLVQVEGEKLFF.

This clone was recorded at least ten times. This chain uses TRBV7-2 with TRBJ2-5; tentatively, D is TRBD2 (5 bases). The ends were cut back, 0 bases at V and 11 bases at J, with 22 bases in the middle. The germline V gene has CDR1 SGHTA and CDR2 FQGNSA. The CDR3 length is 16 residues. CDR3 sequence: CASSLAPGSSKREQYF. CDR3 nucleotides: TGTGCCAGCAGCTTAGCCCCGGGGTCGAGCAAAAGGGAACAGTACTTC.

This rearrangement joins TRBV29-1 to TRBJ1-1; 10 bases map to TRBD1. V lost 7 bases to trimming and J lost 1 base; unmatched junction nucleotides: 3. The CDR3 contains 13 residues. The germline gives CDR1 SQVTM, CDR2 ANQGSEA. The CDR3 DNA reads as TGCAGCGCAGGGGACAGGGGGAACACTGAAGCTTTCTTT. The encoded protein is CSAGDRGNTEAFF.

V and J are TRBV4-1 and TRBJ2-1; no reliable D call. The CDR3 is 13 residues long. V was trimmed by 0 bases and J by 8 bases, leaving 8 bases between them. Germline CDR1 MGHRA, CDR2 YSYEKL. CDR3 nucleotides: TGCGCCAGCAGCCAAGAAATAAGGGATGAGCAGTTCTTC. Translation gives CASSQEIRDEQFF.

The chain joins TRBV7-9 to TRBJ2-1; D could derive from TRBD1 or TRBD2 (6 bases each). The CDR3 runs 11 residues. The V end was cut by 6 bases, the J end by 13 bases, with 13 bases between. Germline lookup yields CDR1 SEHNR and CDR2 FQNEAQ (reference sequence). The CDR3 nucleotides are TGTGCCAGCAGGGGGGGACAACGCCAGTTCTTC. Protein sequence: CASRGGQRQFF.